This T cell receptor beta chain was identified in a study of neurological immune-mediated disorders. Trimming at V came to 6 bases and at J to 4 bases, leaving 21 bases not matched to a gene. The CDR3 loop spans 19 amino acids. Synthesis of cDNA was accomplished via 5'RACE employing 10-nucleotide random UMIs. TCRdb re-derived calls from the 5' RACE reads in MiXCR, one entry per CDR3 protein. The sample records some 50,000 distinct CDR3 sequences, under 30% being singletons. Source material was 2 million unsorted PBMCs, stored at -80 °C in RNAlater. This sequence was found in a woman between 70 and 85 years old in good health. Material for sequencing was PBMCs. This chain joins TRBV12-3 or TRBV12-4 and TRBJ2-3, with 8 positions matching TRBD2. This CDR3 is CASRGLGGGNLGLSDTQYF. The CDR3 nucleotides read TGTGCCAGCAGGGGCTTGGGCGGGGGGAATTTGGGACTCTCAGATACGCAGTATTTT.